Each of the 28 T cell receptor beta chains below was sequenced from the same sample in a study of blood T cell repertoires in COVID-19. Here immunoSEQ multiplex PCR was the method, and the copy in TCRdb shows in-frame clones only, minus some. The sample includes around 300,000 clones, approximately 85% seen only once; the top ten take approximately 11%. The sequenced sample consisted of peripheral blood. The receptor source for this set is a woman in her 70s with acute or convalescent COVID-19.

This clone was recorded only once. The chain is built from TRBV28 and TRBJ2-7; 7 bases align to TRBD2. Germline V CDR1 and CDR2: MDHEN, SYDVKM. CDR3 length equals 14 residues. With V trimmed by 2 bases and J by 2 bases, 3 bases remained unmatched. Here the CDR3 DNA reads TGTGCCAGCAGTTTAACGGGGGGAACCTACGAGCAGTACTTC. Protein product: CASSLTGGTYEQYF.

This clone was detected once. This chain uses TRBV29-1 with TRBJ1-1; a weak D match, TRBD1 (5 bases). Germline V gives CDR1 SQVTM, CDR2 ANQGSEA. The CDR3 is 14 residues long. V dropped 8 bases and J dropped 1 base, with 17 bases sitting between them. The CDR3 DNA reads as TGCAGCACAAGTCCAGGGTCCCCGAACACTGAAGCTTTCTTT. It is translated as CSTSPGSPNTEAFF.

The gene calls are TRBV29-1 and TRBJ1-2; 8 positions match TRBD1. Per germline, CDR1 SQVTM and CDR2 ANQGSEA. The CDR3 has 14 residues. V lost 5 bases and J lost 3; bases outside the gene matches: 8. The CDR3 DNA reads TGCAGCGTTCTACGGACAGGGCTGGACTATGGCTACACCTTC. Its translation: CSVLRTGLDYGYTF.

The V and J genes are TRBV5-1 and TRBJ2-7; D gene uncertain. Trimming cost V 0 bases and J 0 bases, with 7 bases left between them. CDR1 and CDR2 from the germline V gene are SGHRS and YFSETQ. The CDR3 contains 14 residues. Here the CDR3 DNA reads TGCGCCAGCAGCTTGGTGGAGTCCTCCTACGAGCAGTACTTC. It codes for CASSLVESSYEQYF.

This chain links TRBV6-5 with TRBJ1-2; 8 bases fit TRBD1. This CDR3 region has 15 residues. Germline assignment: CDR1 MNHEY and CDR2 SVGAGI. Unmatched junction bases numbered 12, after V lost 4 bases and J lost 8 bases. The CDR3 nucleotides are TGTGCCAGCAGTTTCTCCATTGACAGGGGAAGAGGCTACACCTTC. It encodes CASSFSIDRGRGYTF.

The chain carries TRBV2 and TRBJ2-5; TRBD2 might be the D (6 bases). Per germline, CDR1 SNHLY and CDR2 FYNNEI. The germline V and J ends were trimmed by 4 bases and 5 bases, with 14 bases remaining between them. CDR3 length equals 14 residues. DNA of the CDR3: TGTGCCAGCAGTGGGGTTCAGCGGGCTGAGACCCAGTACTTC. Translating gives CASSGVQRAETQYF.

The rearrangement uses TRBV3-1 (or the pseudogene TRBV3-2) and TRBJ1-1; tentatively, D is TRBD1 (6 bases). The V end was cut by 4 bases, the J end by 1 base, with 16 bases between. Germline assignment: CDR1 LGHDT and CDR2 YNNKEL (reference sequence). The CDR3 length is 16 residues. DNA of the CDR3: TGTGCCAGCAGCCCCTATGGCAGGGGACGGAACACTGAAGCTTTCTTT. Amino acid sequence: CASSPYGRGRNTEAFF.

The CDR3 coding sequence is TGTGCCAGCAGCGTAGTGGACAGGGGCTCTGGGGCCAACGTCCTGACTTTC. It specifies CASSVVDRGSGANVLTF. This rearrangement joins TRBV9 to TRBJ2-6; TRBD1 agrees at 9 bases. Germline V gene sequence: CDR1 SGDLS, CDR2 YYNGEE. V shed 0 bases, J shed 0 bases, and the junction held 1 base outside the gene matches. The CDR3 runs 17 residues.

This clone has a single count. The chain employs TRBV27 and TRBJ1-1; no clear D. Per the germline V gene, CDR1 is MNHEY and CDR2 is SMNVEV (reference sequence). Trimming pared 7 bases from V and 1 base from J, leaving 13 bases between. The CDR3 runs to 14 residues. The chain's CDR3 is CASINQDRNTEAFF. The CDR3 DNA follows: TGTGCCAGCATCAACCAAGATAGGAACACTGAAGCTTTCTTT.

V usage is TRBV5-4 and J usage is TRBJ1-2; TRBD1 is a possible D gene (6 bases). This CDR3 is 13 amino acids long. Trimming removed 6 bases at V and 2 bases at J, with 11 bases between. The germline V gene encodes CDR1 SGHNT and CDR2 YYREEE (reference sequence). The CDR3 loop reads CASTSQGNYGYTF. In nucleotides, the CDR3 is TGTGCCAGCACCTCCCAGGGGAACTATGGCTACACCTTC.

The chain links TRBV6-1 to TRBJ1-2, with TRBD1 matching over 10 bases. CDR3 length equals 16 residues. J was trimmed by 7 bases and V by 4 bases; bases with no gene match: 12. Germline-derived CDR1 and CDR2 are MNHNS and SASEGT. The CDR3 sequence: CASSVDFDRDRGGYTF. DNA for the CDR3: TGTGCCAGCAGTGTAGATTTTGACCGGGACAGGGGTGGCTACACCTTC.

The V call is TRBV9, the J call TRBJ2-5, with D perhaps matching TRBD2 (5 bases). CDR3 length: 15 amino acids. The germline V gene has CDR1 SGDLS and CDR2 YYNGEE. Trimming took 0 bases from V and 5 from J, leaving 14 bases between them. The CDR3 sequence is CASSVAGRGSETQYF. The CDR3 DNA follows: TGTGCCAGCAGCGTAGCTGGACGGGGAAGCGAGACCCAGTACTTC. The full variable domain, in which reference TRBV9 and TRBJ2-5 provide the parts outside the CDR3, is DSGVTQTPKHLITATGQRVTLRCSPRSGDLSVYWYQQSLDQGLQFLIQYYNGEERAKGNILERFSAQQFPDLHSELNLSSLELGDSALYFCASSVAGRGSETQYFGPGTRLLVL.

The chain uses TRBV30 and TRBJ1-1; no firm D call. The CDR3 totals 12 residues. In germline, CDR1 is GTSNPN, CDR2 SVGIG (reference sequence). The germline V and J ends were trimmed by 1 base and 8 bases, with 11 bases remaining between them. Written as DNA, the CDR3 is TGTGCCTGGAGTGGTTCGGGGTACGAAGCTTTCTTT. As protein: CAWSGSGYEAFF.

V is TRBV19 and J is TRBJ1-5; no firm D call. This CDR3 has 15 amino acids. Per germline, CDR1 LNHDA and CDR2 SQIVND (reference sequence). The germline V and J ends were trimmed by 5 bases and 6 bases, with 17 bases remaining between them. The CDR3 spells CASSERQVGSQPQHF. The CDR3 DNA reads TGTGCCAGTAGTGAGCGGCAGGTGGGAAGTCAGCCCCAGCATTTT.

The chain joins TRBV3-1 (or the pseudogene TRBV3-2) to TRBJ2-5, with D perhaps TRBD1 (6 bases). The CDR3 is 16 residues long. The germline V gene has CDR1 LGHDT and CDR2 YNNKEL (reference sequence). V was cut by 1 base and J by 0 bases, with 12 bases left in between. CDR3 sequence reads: CASSQAGGVNQETQYF. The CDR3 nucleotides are TGTGCCAGCAGCCAAGCTGGGGGCGTAAACCAAGAGACCCAGTACTTC.

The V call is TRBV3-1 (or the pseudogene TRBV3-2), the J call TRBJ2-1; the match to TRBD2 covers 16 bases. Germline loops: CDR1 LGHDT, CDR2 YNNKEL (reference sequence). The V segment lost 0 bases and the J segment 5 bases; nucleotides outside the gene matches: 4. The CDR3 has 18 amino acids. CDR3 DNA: TGTGCCAGCAGCCAAGAGGGACTAGCGGGGGGGCCCAACAATGAGCAGTTCTTC. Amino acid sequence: CASSQEGLAGGPNNEQFF.

The CDR3 coding sequence is TGCGCCAGCAGCCAGGCTACAGGAGCACAGCCCCAGCATTTT. Its protein product is CASSQATGAQPQHF. The chain links TRBV4-1 to TRBJ1-5; tentative D call: TRBD1 (5 bases). Germline CDR1 MGHRA, CDR2 YSYEKL. Trimming took 3 bases from V and 7 from J, leaving 13 bases between them. The CDR3 sequence is 14 residues long.

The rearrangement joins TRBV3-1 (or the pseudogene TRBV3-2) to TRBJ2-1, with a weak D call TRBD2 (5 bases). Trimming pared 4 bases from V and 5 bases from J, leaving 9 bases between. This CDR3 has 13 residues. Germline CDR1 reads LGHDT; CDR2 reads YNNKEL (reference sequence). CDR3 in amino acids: CASSRHGDNEQFF. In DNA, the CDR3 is TGTGCCAGCAGCCGCCACGGGGACAATGAGCAGTTCTTC.

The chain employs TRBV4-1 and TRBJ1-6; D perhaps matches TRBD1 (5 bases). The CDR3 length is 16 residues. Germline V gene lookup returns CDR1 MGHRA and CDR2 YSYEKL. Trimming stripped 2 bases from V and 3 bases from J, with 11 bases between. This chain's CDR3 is CASSQYWTSYNSPLHF. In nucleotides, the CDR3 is TGCGCCAGCAGCCAATACTGGACAAGCTATAATTCACCCCTCCACTTT.

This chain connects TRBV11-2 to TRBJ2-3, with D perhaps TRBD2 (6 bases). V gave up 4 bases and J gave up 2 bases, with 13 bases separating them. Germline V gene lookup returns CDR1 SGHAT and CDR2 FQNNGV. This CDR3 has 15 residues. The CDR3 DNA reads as TGTGCCAGCAGCTCCCGGGACTCCTACACAGATACGCAGTATTTT. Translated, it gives CASSSRDSYTDTQYF.

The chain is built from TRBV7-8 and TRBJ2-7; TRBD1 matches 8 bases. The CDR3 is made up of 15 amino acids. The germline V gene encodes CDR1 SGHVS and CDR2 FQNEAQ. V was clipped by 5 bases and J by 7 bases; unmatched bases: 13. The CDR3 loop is CASSPGTGGYWEQYF. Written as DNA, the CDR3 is TGTGCCAGCAGCCCGGGAACAGGGGGGTATTGGGAGCAGTACTTC.

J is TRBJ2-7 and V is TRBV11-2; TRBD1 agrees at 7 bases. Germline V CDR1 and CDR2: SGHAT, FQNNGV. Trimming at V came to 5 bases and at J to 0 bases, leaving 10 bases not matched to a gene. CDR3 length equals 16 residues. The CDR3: CASSDPGGTDSYEQYF. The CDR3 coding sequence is TGTGCCAGCAGCGACCCAGGGGGAACCGACTCCTACGAGCAGTACTTC.

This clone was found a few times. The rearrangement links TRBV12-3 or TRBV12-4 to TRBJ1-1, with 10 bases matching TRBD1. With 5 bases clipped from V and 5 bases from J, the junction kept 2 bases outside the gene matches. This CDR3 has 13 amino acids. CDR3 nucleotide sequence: TGTGCCAGCAGTCCGGGACAGGGGACTGAAGCTTTCTTT. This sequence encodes CASSPGQGTEAFF.

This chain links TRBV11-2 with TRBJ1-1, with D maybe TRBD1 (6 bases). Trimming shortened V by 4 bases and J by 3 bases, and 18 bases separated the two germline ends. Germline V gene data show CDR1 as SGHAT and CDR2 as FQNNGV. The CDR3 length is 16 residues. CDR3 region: CASSYQTGSRDTEAFF. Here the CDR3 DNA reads TGTGCCAGCAGCTATCAAACAGGGAGTCGGGACACTGAAGCTTTCTTT.

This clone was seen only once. CDR3 bases: TGTGCCAGCAGCTTCAGCAGCGGGTCGTCCTACGAGCAGTACTTC. Protein product: CASSFSSGSSYEQYF. V usage is TRBV5-4 and J usage is TRBJ2-7, with D possibly TRBD2 on 6 matching bases. The CDR3 runs to 15 residues. Germline CDR1 reads SGHNT; CDR2 reads YYREEE (reference sequence). Trimming removed 2 bases from V and 1 base from J, with 13 bases in between.

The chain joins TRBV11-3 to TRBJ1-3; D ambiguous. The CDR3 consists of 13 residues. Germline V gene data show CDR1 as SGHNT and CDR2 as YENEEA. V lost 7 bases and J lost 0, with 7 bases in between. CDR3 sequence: CASTGSSGNTIYF. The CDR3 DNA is TGTGCCAGCACCGGGAGCTCTGGAAACACCATATATTTT.

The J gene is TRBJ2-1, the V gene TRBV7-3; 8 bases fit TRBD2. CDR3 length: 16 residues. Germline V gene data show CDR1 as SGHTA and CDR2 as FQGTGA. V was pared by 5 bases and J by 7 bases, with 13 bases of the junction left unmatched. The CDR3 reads CASSLRRGGLANEQFF. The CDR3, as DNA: TGTGCCAGCAGCCTTCGCCGGGGGGGCCTTGCAAATGAGCAGTTCTTC.

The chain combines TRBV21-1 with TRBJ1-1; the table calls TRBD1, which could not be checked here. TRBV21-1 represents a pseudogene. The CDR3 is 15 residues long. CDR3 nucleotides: TGTGCCAGCAGCAAAAGGACAGGGGGCGACACTGAAGCTTTCTTT. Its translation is CASSKRTGGDTEAFF.